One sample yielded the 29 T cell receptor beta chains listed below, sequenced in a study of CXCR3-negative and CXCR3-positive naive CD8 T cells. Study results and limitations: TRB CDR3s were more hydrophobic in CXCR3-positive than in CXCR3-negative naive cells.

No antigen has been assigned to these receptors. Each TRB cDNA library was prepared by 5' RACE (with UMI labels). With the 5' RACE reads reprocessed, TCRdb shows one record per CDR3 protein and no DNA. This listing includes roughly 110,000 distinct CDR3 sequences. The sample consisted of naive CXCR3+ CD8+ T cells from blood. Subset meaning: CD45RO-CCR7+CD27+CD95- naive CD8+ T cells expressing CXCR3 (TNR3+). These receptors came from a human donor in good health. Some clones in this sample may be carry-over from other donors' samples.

CDR3 loop: CASSQVGPGEQYF. This chain joins TRBV14 and TRBJ2-7; TCRdb's D gene call, TRBD1, goes unchecked for lack of DNA. Germline V CDR1 and CDR2: SGHDN, FVKESK. CDR3 length: 13 amino acids.

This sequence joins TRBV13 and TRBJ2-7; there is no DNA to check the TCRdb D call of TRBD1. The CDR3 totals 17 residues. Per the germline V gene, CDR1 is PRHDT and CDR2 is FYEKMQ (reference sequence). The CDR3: CASSFRSGDSSFYEQYF. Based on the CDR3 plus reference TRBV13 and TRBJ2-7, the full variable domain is AAGVIQSPRHLIKEKRETATLKCYPIPRHDTVYWYQQGPGQDPQFLISFYEKMQSDKGSIPDRFSAQQFSDYHSELNMSSLELGDSALYFCASSFRSGDSSFYEQYFGPGTRLTVT.

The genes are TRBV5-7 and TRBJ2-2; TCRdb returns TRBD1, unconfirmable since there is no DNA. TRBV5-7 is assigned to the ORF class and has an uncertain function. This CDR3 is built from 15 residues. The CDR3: CASSLVGQSTGELFF.

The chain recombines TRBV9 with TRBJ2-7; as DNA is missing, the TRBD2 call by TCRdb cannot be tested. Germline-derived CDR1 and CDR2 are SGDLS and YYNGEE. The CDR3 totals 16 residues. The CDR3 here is CASSVTGLAGIYEQYF.

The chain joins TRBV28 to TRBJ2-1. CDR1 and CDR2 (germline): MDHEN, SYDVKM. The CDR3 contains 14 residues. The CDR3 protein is CASSSHRSYNEQFF.

CDR3 protein: CASSLATEQFF. This chain joins TRBV7-3 and TRBJ2-1. This CDR3 has 11 residues. From germline, CDR1 is SGHTA and CDR2 FQGTGA. Full variable domain (missing parts from reference TRBV7-3 and TRBJ2-1): GAGVSQTPSNKVTEKGKYVELRCDPISGHTALYWYRQSLGQGPEFLIYFQGTGAADDSGLPNDRFFAVRPEGSVSTLKIQRTERGDSAVYLCASSLATEQFFGPGTRLTVL.

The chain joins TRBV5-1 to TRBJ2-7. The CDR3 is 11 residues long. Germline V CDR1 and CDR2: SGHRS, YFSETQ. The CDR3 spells CASSDTYEQYF.

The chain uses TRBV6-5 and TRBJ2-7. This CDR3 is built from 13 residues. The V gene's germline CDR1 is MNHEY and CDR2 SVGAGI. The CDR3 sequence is CASSSSDLLEQYF.

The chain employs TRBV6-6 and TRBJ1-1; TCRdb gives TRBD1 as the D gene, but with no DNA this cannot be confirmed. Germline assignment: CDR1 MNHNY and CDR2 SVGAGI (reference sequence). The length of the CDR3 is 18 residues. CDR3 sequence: CASSYPGTGGTGVTEAFF.

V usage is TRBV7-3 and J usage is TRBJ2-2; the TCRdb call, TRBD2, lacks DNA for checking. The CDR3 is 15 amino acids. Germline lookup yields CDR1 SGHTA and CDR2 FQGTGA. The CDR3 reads CASSSKWAPSGELFF.

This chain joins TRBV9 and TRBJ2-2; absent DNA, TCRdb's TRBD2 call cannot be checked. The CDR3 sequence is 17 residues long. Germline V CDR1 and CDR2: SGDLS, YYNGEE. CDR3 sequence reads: CASTHPAGGLDTGELFF.

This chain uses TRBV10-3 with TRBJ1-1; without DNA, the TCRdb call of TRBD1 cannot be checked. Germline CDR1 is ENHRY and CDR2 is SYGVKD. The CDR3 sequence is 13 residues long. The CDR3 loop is CAISMGVNTEAFF.

CDR3 loop: CSVEDRGSSYEQYF. V usage is TRBV29-1 and J usage is TRBJ2-7. In germline, CDR1 is SQVTM, CDR2 ANQGSEA. CDR3 length equals 14 residues.

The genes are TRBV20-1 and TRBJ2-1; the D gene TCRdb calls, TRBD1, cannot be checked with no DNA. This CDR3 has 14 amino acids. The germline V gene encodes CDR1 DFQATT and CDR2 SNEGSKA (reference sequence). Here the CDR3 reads CSASGAGSYNEQFF.

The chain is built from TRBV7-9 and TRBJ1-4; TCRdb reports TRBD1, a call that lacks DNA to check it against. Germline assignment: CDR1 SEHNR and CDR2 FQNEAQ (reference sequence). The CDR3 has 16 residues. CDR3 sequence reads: CASNKGPWETNEKLFF.

CDR3 protein: CASGDNSGVSYEQYF. J is TRBJ2-7 and V is TRBV12-5; TCRdb picks TRBD2, but there is no DNA to check that call. CDR1 is LGHNT, CDR2 FRNRAP, per germline. This CDR3 contains 15 residues.

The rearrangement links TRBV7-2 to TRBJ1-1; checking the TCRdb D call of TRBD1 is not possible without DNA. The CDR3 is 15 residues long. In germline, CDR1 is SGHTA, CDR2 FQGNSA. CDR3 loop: CASSLDGAQITEAFF.

CDR3 loop: CASSQRSRDRFGSDTQYF. V is TRBV2 and J is TRBJ2-3; the D call from TCRdb, TRBD1, cannot be confirmed without DNA. The CDR3 has 18 residues. Germline V gives CDR1 SNHLY, CDR2 FYNNEI. Looking up the rest from reference TRBV2 and TRBJ2-3 gives the full variable domain: EPEVTQTPSHQVTQMGQEVILRCVPISNHLYFYWYRQILGQKVEFLVSFYNNEISEKSEIFDDQFSVERPDGSNFTLKIRSTKLEDSAMYFCASSQRSRDRFGSDTQYFGPGTRLTVL.

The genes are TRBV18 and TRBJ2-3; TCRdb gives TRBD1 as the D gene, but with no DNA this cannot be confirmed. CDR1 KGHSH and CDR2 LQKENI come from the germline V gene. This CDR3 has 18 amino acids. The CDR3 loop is CASSPGQSVGRGDVTQYF.

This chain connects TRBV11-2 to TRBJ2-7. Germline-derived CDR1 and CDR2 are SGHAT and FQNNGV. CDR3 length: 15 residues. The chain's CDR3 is CASSLAPALSYEQYF. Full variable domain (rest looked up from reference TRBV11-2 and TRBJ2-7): EAGVAQSPRYKIIEKRQSVAFWCNPISGHATLYWYQQILGQGPKLLIQFQNNGVVDDSQLPKDRFSAERLKGVDSTLKIQPAKLEDSAVYLCASSLAPALSYEQYFGPGTRLTVT.

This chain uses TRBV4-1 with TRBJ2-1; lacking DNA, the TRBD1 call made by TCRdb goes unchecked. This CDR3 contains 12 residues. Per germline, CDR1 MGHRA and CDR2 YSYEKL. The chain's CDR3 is CASSHRDNEQFF.

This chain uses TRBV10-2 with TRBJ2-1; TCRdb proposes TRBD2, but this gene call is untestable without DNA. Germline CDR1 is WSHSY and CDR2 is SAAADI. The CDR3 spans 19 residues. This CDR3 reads CASSDARLAGGSDYNEQFF.

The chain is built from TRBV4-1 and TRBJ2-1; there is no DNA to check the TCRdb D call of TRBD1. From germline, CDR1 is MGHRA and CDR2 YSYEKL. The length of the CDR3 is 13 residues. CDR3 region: CASSQDLPLAEFF.

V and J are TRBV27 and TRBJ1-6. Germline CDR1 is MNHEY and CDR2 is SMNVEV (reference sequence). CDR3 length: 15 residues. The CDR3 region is CASSLGPPGDSPLHF.

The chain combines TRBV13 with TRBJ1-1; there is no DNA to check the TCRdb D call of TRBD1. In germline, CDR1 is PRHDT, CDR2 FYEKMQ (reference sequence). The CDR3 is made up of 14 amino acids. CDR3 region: CASSSGTEGTEAFF.

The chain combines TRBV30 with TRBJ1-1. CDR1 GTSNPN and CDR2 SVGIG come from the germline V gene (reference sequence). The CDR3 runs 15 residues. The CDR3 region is CAWSVLSTPNTEAFF.

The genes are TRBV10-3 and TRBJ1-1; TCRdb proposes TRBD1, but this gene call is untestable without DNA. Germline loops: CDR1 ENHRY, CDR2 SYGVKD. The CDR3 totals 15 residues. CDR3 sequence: CAIRQVGGGETEAFF.

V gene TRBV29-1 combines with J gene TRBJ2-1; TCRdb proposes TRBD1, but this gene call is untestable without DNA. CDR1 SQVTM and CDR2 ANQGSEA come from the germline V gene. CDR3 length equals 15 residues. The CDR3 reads CSVESGPNTYNEQFF.

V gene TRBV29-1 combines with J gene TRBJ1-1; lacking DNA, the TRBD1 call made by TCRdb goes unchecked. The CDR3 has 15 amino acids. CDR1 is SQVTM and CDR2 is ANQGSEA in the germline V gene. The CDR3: CSVVKRGGPVTEAFF.